The TCR beta chain described here comes from a study of blood T cell repertoires in COVID-19. Overall study: Spain, Italy and the United States supplied samples that represented acute and convalescent COVID-19. PBMCs, B-cell-depleted T cells, or T cells were the source of the cDNA or gDNA that made up the material.

As handled by the study authors: Quantification of nucleated cells was approximated via reference gene primer amplification. Profiled with immunoSEQ multiplex PCR; TCRdb holds only in-frame clones, not every one. V and J calls and clone size follow that table, whereas D and trimming were derived from the DNA. The sample consists of more than 150,000 clones, around 85% of them appearing once. The origin of this receptor is a man aged 50 or older who had recovered from COVID-19. Sequences were obtained from peripheral blood.

The CDR3 spells CASSQAGQFGETQYF. The CDR3 DNA reads TGCGCCAGCAGCCAAGCCGGACAATTCGGGGAGACCCAGTACTTC. J is TRBJ2-5 and V is TRBV4-1; a possible D gene is TRBD1 (5 bases). This CDR3 has 15 residues. Germline V gives CDR1 MGHRA, CDR2 YSYEKL. Trimming pared 1 base from V and 5 bases from J, leaving 14 bases between.